This TCR beta chain was obtained from a study of cytomegalovirus exposure and HLA in healthy donors. A multiplex PCR was run with 60 Vbeta primers and 13 Jbeta primers. Clones were sequenced by immunoSEQ multiplex PCR, and TCRdb holds only the in-frame ones, with some missing. The table includes more than 100,000 clones, 77% detected once. Of note for this clone: Its antigen remains unknown.

Study results and limitations: Later on, a genetic analysis was performed. It linked a missense variant in DCLRE1C with V- and J-gene trimming of TCR beta.

Sequencing input: PBMCs. The TCR was taken from a human donor in good health.

CDR3 residues: CASSYGGAGANVLTF. In DNA form, the CDR3 reads TGTGCCAGCAGTTACGGGGGGGCCGGGGCCAACGTCCTGACTTTC. The chain couples TRBV6-6 to TRBJ2-6, with TRBD2 as a possible D gene (7 bases). Germline values: CDR1 MNHNY, CDR2 SVGAGI (reference sequence). V lost 2 bases and J lost 4, with 9 bases in between. The CDR3 sequence is 15 residues long.